Here is one T cell receptor (beta chain) with its context. Without any cell sorting, about 20-32 mg of bulk tissue yielded co-extracted RNA and DNA. Starting from approximately 470 ng of total RNA, TCR beta cDNA was produced with a primer in the constant region. TCR beta libraries came from three nested multiplex PCR rounds using slightly modified ARM-PCR. For 10 cycles apiece, the opening two PCR rounds ran with TRBV1-TRBV30 forward primers and a C-beta reverse primer. Via MiXCR, TCRdb re-called the multiplex PCR reads, giving one row per CDR3 protein. The sample records around 190,000 distinct CDR3 sequences, around four fifths being singletons. This record comes from a study of tumor-infiltrating lymphocytes in primary liver carcinoma. Trimming shortened V by 7 bases and J by 9 bases, and 12 bases separated the two germline ends. There are 11 residues in the CDR3. Per the germline V gene, CDR1 is MNHEY and CDR2 is SVGAGI.

The sequencing input was tumor tissue from primary liver carcinoma. The chain uses TRBV6-5 and TRBJ1-2, with D possibly TRBD1 on 5 matching bases. The source is a man aged 40-49 years with primary liver carcinoma and hepatitis B virus infection. The CDR3 coding sequence is TGTGCCAGCACCGATGGGGGAAGCTACACCTTC. Translated, it gives CASTDGGSYTF.